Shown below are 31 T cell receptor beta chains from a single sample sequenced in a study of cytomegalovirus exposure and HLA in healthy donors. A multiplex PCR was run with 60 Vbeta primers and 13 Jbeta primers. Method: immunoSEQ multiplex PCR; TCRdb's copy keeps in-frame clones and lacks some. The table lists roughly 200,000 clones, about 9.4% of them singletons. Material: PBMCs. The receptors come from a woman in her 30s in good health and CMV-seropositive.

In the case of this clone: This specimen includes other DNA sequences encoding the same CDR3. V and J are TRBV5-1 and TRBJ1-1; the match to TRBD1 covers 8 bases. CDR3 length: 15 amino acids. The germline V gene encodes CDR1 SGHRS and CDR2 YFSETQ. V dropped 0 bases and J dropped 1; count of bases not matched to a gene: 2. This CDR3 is CASSLAGQGNTEAFF. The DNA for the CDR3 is TGCGCCAGCAGCTTGGCCGGACAGGGGAACACTGAAGCTTTCTTT.

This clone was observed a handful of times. The CDR3 DNA reads as TGCGCCAGCAGCTTGGGAGCGGCCCGGTCAGGGGGCGGAGATGAGCAGTTCTTC. It encodes CASSLGAARSGGGDEQFF. The rearrangement joins TRBV5-1 to TRBJ2-1; 8 nucleotides match TRBD1. CDR3 length equals 18 residues. Germline V gives CDR1 SGHRS, CDR2 YFSETQ. J gave up 8 bases and V 0 bases, and 16 bases lay outside the gene matches. The whole variable domain, remainder taken from reference TRBV5-1 and TRBJ2-1, is KAGVTQTPRYLIKTRGQQVTLSCSPISGHRSVSWYQQTPGQGLQFLFEYFSETQRNKGNFPGRFSGRQFSNSRSEMNVSTLELGDSALYLCASSLGAARSGGGDEQFFGPGTRLTVL.

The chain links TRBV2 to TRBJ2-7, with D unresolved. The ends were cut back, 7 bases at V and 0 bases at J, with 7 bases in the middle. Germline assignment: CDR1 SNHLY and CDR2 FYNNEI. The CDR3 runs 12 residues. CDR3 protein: CASTAVSYEQYF. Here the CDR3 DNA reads TGTGCCAGCACGGCGGTCTCCTACGAGCAGTACTTC. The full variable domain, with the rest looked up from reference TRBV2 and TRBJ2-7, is EPEVTQTPSHQVTQMGQEVILRCVPISNHLYFYWYRQILGQKVEFLVSFYNNEISEKSEIFDDQFSVERPDGSNFTLKIRSTKLEDSAMYFCASTAVSYEQYFGPGTRLTVT.

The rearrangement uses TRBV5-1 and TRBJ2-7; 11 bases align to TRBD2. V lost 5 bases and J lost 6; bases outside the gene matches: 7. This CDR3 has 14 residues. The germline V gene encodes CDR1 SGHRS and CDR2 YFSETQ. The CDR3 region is CASRLAGGASEQYF. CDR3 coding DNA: TGCGCCAGCAGGTTAGCGGGAGGGGCCTCCGAGCAGTACTTC.

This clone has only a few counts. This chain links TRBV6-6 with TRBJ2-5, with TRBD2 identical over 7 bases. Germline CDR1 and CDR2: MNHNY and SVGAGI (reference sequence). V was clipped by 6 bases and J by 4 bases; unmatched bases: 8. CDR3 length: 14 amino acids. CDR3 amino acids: CASRAGAVVETQYF. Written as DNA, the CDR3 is TGTGCCAGCAGGGCGGGAGCTGTCGTAGAGACCCAGTACTTC.

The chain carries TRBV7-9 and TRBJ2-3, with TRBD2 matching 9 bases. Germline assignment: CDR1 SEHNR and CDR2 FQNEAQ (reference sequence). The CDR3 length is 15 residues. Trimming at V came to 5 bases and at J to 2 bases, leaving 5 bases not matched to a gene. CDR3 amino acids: CASSPGLAPTDTQYF. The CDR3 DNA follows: TGTGCCAGCAGCCCCGGACTAGCGCCCACAGATACGCAGTATTTT.

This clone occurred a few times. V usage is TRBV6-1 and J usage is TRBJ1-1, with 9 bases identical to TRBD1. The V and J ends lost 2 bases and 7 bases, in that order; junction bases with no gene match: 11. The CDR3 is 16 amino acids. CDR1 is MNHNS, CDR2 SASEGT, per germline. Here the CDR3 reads CASSERATGGHGEAFF. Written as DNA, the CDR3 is TGTGCCAGCAGTGAAAGGGCCACAGGGGGCCACGGTGAAGCTTTCTTT.

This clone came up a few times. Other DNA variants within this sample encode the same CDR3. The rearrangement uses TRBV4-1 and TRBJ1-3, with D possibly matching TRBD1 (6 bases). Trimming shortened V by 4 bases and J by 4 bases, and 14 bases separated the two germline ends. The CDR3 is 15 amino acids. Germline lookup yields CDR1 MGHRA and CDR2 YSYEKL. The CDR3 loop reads CASSRPTGQGNTIYF. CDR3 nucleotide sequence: TGCGCCAGCAGCCGACCGACAGGACAGGGAAACACCATATATTTT.

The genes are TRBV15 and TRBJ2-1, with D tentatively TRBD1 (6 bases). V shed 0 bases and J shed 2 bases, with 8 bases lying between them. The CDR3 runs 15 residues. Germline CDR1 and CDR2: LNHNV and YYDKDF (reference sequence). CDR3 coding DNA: TGTGCCACCAGCAGAGAACAGGGTGCCTACAATGAGCAGTTCTTC. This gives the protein CATSREQGAYNEQFF.

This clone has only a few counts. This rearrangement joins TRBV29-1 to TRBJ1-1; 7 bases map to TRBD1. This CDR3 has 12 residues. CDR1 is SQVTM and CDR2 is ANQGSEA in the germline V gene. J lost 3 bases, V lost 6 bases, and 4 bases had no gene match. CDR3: CSVKGQYTEAFF. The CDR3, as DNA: TGCAGCGTAAAGGGACAGTACACTGAAGCTTTCTTT.

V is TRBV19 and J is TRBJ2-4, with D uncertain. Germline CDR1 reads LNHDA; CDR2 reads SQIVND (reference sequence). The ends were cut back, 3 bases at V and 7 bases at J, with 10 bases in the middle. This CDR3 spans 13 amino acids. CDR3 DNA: TGTGCCAGTAGTATTGGCGCCGGGAACATTCAGTACTTC. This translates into CASSIGAGNIQYF.

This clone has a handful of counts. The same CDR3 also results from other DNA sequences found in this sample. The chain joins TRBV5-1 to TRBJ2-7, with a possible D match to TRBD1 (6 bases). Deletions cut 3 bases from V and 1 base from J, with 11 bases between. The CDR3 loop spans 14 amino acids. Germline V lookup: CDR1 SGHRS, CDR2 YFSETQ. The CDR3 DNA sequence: TGCGCCAGCAGCTCCGGGACATTTTCCTACGAGCAGTACTTC. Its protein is CASSSGTFSYEQYF.

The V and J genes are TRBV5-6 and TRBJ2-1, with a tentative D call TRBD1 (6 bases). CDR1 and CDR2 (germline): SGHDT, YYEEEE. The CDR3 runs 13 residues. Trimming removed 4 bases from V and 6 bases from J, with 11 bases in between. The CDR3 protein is CASSPDSANEQFF. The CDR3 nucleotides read TGTGCCAGCAGCCCGGACAGCGCCAATGAGCAGTTCTTC.

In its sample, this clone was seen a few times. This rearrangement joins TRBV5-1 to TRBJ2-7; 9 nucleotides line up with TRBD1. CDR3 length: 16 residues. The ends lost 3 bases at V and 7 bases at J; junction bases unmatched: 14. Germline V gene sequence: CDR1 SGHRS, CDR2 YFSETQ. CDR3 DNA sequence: TGCGCCAGCAGCTCCGGGACAGGGTCGGGCGAGGGTGAGCAGTACTTC. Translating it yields CASSSGTGSGEGEQYF.

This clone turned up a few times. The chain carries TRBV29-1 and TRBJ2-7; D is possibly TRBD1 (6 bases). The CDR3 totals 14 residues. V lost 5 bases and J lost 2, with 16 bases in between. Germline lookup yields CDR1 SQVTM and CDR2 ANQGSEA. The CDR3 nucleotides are TGCAGCGTTTTCACCGGGACATCAGCCTACGAGCAGTACTTC. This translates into CSVFTGTSAYEQYF.

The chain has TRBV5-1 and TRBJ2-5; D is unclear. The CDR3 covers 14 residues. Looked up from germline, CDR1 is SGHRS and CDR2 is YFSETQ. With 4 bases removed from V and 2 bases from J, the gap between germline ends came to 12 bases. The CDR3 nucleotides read TGCGCCAGCAGCACGGGTCCTTCTCAAGAGACCCAGTACTTC. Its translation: CASSTGPSQETQYF.

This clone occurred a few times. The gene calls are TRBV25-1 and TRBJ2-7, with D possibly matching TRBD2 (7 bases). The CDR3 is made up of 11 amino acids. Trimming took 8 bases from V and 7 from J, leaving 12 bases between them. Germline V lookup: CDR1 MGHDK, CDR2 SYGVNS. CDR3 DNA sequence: TGTGCCAGCCGGGGGCGGGGGGAGCAGTACTTC. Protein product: CASRGRGEQYF.

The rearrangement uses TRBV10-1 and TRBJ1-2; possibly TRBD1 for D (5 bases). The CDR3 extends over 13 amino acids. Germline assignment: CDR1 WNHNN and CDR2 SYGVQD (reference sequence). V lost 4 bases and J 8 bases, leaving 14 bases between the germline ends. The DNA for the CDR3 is TGCGCCAGCAGTGCTGACAGACTTGGGGGCTACACCTTC. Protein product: CASSADRLGGYTF.

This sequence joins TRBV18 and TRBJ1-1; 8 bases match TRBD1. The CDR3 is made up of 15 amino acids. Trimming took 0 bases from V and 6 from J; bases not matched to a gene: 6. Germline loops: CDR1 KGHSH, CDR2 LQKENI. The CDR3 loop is CASSPPQGARAEAFF. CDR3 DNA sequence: TGTGCCAGCTCACCACCCCAGGGGGCGCGCGCTGAAGCTTTCTTT.

The CDR3 DNA reads as TGTGCCATCAGTGAGTCGGAGAGGGGGCTGAACGAGCAGTACTTC. Amino acids: CAISESERGLNEQYF. This chain uses TRBV10-3 with TRBJ2-7, with 7 bases lining up with TRBD1. CDR1 is ENHRY and CDR2 is SYGVKD in the germline V gene. CDR3 length: 15 amino acids. The V gene end was trimmed by 0 bases and the J gene end by 5 bases; junction bases not matched to a gene: 7.

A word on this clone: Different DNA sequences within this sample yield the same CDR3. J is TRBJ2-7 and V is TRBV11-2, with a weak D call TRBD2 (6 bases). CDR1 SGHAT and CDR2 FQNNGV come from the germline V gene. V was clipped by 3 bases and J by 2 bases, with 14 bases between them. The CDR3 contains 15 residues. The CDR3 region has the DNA TGTGCCAGCAGCTTCAAGGCTACGGGGGCCTACGAGCAGTACTTC. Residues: CASSFKATGAYEQYF.

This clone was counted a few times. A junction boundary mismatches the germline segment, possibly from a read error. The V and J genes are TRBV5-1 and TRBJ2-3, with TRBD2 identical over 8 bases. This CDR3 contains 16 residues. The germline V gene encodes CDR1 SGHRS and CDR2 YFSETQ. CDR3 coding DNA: TGCGCCAGCAGCTCCCTTGCCGGGAGGGCCACAGATGCGCAGTATTTT. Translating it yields CASSSLAGRATDAQYF.

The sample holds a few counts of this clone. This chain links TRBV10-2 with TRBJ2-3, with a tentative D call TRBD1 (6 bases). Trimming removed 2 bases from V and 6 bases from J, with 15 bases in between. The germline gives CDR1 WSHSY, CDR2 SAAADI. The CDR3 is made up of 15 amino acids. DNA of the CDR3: TGCGCCAGCAGTGAGACCTACCAGGGGATTGATACGCAGTATTTT. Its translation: CASSETYQGIDTQYF.

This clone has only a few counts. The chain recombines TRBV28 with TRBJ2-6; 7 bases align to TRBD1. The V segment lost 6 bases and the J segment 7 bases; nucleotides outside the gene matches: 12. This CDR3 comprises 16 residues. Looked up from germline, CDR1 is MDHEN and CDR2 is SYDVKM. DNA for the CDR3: TGTGCCAGCAGCCCTCGGACAGGCTCACGAGCCAACGTCCTGACTTTC. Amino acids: CASSPRTGSRANVLTF.

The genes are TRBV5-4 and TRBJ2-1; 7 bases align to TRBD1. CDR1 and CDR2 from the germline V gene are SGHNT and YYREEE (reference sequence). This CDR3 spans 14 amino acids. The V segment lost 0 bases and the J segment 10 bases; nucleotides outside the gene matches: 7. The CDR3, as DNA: TGTGCCAGCAGCTTGGCCCCGACAGGGAAGGAGCAGTTCTTC. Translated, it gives CASSLAPTGKEQFF.

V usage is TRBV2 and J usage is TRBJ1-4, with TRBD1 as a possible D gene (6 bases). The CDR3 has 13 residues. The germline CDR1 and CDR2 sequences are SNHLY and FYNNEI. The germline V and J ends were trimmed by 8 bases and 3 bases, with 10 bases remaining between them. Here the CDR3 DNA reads TGTGCCAGCCGGCAGGGGCCTAATGAAAAACTGTTTTTT. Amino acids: CASRQGPNEKLFF. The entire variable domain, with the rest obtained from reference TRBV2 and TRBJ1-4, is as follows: EPEVTQTPSHQVTQMGQEVILRCVPISNHLYFYWYRQILGQKVEFLVSFYNNEISEKSEIFDDQFSVERPDGSNFTLKIRSTKLEDSAMYFCASRQGPNEKLFFGSGTQLSVL.

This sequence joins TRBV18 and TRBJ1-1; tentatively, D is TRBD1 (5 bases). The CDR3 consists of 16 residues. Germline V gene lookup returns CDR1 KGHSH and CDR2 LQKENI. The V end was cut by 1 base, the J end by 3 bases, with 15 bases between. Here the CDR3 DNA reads TGTGCCAGCTCACCACAATTGCCGGAAGGGGACACTGAAGCTTTCTTT. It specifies CASSPQLPEGDTEAFF. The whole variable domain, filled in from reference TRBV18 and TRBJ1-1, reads NAGVMQNPRHLVRRRGQEARLRCSPMKGHSHVYWYRQLPEEGLKFMVYLQKENIIDESGMPKERFSAEFPKEGPSILRIQQVVRGDSAAYFCASSPQLPEGDTEAFFGQGTRLTVV.

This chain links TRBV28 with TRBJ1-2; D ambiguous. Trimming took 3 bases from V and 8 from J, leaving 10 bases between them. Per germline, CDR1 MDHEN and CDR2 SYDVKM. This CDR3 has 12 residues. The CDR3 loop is CASSFAGIGYTF. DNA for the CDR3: TGTGCCAGCAGTTTCGCGGGTATAGGCTACACCTTC.

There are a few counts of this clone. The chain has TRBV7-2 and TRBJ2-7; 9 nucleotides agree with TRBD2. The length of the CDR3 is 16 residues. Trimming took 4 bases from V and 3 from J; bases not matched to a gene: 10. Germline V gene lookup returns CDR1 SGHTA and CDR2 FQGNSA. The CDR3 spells CASSSGSGRVLYEQYF. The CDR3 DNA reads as TGTGCCAGCAGCTCAGGTAGCGGGAGAGTCCTCTACGAGCAGTACTTC. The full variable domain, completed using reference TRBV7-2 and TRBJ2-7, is GAGVSQSPSNKVTEKGKDVELRCDPISGHTALYWYRQSLGQGLEFLIYFQGNSAPDKSGLPSDRFSAERTGGSVSTLTIQRTQQEDSAVYLCASSSGSGRVLYEQYFGPGTRLTVT.

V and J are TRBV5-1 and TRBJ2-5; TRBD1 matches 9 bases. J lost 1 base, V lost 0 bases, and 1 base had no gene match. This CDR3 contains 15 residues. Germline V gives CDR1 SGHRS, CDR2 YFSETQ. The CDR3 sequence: CASSLGDRVQETQYF. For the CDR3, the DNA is TGCGCCAGCAGCTTGGGGGACAGGGTCCAAGAGACCCAGTACTTC.

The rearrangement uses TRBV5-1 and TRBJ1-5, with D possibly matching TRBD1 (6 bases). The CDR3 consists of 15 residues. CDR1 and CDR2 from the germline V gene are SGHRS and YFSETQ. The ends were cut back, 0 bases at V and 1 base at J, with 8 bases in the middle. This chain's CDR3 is CASSLGTVSNQPQHF. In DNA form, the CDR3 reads TGCGCCAGCAGCTTGGGGACAGTAAGCAATCAGCCCCAGCATTTT.